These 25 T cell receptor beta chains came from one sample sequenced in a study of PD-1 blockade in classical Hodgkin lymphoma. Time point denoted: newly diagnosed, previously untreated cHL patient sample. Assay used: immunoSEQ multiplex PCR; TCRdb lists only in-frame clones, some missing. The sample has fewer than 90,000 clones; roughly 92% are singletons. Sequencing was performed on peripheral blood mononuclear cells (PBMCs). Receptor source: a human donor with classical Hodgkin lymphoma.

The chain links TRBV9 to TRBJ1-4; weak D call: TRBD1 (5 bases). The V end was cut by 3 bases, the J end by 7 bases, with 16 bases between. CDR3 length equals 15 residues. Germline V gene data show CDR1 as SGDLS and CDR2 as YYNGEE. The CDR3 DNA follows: TGTGCCAGCAGCGAGGGACCCTTGGGGGGTGAAAAACTGTTTTTT. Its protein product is CASSEGPLGGEKLFF. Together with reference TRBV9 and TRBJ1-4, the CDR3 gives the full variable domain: DSGVTQTPKHLITATGQRVTLRCSPRSGDLSVYWYQQSLDQGLQFLIQYYNGEERAKGNILERFSAQQFPDLHSELNLSSLELGDSALYFCASSEGPLGGEKLFFGSGTQLSVL.

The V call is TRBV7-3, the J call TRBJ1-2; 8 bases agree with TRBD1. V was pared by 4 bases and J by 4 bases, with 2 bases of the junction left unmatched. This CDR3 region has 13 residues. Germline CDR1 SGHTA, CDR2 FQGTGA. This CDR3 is CASSSDRGYGYTF. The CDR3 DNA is TGTGCCAGCAGCTCCGACAGGGGCTATGGCTACACCTTC. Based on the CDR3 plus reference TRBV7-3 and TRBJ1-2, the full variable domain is GAGVSQTPSNKVTEKGKYVELRCDPISGHTALYWYRQSLGQGPEFLIYFQGTGAADDSGLPNDRFFAVRPEGSVSTLKIQRTERGDSAVYLCASSSDRGYGYTFGSGTRLTVV.

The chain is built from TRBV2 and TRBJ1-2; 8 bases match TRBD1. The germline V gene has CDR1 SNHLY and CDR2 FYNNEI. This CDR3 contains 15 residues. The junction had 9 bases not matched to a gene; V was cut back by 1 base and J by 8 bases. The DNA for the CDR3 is TGTGCCAGCAGTGAAGGTAGTGACAGGGGACGGGGCTACACCTTC. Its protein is CASSEGSDRGRGYTF.

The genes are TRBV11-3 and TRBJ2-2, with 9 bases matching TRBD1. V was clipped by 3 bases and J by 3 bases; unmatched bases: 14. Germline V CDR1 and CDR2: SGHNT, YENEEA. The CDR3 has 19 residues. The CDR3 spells CASSFGGPGQGKYTGELFF. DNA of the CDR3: TGTGCCAGCAGCTTTGGGGGACCAGGACAGGGGAAGTACACCGGGGAGCTGTTTTTT.

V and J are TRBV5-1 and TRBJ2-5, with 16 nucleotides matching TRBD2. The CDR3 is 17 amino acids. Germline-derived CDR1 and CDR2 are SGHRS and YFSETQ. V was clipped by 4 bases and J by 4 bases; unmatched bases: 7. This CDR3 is CASSLGLAGGPRETQYF. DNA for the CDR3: TGCGCCAGCAGCCTGGGACTAGCGGGAGGGCCAAGAGAGACCCAGTACTTC.

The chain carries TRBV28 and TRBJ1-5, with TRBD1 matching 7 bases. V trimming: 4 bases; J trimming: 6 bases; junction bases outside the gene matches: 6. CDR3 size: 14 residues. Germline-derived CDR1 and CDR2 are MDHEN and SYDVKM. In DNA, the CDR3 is TGTGCCAGCAGTTCGACAGGGTTAGGTCAGCCCCAGCATTTT. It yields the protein CASSSTGLGQPQHF.

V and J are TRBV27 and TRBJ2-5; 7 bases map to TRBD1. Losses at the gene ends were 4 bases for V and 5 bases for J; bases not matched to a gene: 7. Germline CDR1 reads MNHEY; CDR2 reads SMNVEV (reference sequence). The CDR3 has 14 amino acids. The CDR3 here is CASSSTGAGETQYF. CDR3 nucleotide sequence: TGTGCCAGCAGTTCTACAGGGGCAGGGGAGACCCAGTACTTC.

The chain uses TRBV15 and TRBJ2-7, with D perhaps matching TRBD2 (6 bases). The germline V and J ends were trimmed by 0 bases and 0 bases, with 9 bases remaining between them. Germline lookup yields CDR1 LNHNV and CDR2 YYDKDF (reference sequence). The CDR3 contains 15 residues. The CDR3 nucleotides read TGTGCCACCAGCAGAGAGGGGGGTGGCTCCTACGAGCAGTACTTC. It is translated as CATSREGGGSYEQYF.

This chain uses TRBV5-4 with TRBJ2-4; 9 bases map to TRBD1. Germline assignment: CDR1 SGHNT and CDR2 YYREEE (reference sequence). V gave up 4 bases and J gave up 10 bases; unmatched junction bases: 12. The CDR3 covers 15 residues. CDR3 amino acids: CASSTPGQGVRIQYF. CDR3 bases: TGTGCCAGCAGCACACCGGGACAGGGAGTCCGGATTCAGTACTTC.

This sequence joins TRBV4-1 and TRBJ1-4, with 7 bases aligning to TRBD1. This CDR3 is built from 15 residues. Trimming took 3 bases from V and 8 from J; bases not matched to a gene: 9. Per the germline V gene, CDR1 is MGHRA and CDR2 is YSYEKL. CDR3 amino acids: CASSHNEGAPEKLFF. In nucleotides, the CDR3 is TGCGCCAGCAGCCACAACGAGGGGGCGCCGGAAAAACTGTTTTTT.

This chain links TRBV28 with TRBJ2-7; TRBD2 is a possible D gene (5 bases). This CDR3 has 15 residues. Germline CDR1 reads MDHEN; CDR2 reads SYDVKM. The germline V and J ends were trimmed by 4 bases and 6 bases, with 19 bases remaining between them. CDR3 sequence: CASSSWLTTELEQYF. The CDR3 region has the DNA TGTGCCAGCAGTTCGTGGCTGACTACTGAACTCGAGCAGTACTTC.

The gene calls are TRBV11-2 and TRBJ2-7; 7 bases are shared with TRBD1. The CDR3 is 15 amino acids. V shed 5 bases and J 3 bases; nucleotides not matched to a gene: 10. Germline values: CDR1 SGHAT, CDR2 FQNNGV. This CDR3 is CASSLILGQHYEQYF. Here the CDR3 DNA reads TGTGCCAGCAGCCTCATCTTGGGACAGCACTACGAGCAGTACTTC.

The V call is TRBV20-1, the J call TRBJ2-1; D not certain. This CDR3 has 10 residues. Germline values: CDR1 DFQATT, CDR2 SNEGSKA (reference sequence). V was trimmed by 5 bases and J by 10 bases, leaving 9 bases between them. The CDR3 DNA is TGCAGTGCTTGGACCAAGGAGCAGTTCTTC. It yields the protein CSAWTKEQFF.

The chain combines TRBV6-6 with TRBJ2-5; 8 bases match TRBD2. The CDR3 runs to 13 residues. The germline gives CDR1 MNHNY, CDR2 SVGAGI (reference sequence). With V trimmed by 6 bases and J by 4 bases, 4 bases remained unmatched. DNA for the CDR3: TGTGCCAGCAGGTCGGGACTAGGAGAGACCCAGTACTTC. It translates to CASRSGLGETQYF.

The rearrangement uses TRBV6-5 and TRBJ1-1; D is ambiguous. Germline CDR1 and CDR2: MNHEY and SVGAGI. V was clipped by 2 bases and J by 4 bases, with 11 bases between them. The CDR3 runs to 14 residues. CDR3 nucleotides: TGTGCCAGCAGTTACGAACCTTGGAGCACTGAAGCTTTCTTT. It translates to CASSYEPWSTEAFF.

The CDR3 DNA follows: TGTGCCAGCTCACCCGGACAGGGTAGCTATGGCTACACCTTC. Protein sequence: CASSPGQGSYGYTF. V usage is TRBV18 and J usage is TRBJ1-2; 8 nucleotides line up with TRBD1. With V trimmed by 3 bases and J by 4 bases, 4 bases remained unmatched. The CDR3 spans 14 residues. CDR1 and CDR2 (germline): KGHSH, LQKENI.

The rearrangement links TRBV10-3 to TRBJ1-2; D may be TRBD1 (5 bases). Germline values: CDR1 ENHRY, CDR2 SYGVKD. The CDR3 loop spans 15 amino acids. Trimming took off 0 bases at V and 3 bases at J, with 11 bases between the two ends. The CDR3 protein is CAISESKGLDYGYTF. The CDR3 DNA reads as TGTGCCATCAGTGAGTCGAAGGGGCTGGACTATGGCTACACCTTC.

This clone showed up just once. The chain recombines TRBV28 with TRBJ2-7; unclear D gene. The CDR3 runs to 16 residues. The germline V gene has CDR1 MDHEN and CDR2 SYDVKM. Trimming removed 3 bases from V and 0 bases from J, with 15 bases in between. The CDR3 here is CASSFPTVGYSYEQYF. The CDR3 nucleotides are TGTGCCAGCAGTTTCCCAACAGTGGGCTACTCCTACGAGCAGTACTTC.

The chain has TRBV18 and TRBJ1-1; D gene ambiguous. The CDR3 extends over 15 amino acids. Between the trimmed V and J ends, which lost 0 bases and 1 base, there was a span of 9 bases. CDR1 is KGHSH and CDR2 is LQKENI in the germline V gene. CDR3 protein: CASSPPLGGNTEAFF. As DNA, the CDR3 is TGTGCCAGCTCACCACCGTTGGGCGGGAACACTGAAGCTTTCTTT.

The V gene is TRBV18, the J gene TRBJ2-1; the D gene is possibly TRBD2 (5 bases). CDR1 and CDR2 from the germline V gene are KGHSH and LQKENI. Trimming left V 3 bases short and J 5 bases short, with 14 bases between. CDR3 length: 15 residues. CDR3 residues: CASSPLMTTHNEQFF. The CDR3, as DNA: TGTGCCAGCTCACCGCTCATGACTACCCACAATGAGCAGTTCTTC.

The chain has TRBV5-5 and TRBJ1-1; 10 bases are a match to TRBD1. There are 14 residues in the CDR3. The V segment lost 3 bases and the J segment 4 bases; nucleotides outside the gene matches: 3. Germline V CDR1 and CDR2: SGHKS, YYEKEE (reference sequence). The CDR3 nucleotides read TGTGCCAGCAGCTCGGACAGGGGGATCACTGAAGCTTTCTTT. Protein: CASSSDRGITEAFF.

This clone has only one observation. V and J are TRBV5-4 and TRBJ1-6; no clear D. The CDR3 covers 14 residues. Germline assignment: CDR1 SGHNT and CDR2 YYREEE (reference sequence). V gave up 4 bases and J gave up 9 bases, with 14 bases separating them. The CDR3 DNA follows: TGTGCCAGCAGCCTCGACACCGTCGGTTCACCCCTCCACTTT. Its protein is CASSLDTVGSPLHF. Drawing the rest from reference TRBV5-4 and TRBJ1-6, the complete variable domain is ETGVTQSPTHLIKTRGQQVTLRCSSQSGHNTVSWYQQALGQGPQFIFQYYREEENGRGNFPPRFSGLQFPNYSSELNVNALELDDSALYLCASSLDTVGSPLHFGNGTRLTVT.

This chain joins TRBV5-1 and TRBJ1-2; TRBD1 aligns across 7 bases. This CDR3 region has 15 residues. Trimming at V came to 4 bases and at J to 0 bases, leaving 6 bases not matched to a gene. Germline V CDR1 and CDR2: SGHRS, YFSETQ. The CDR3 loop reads CASSRGQSSNYGYTF. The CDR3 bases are TGCGCCAGCAGCCGGGGACAGTCTTCTAACTATGGCTACACCTTC.

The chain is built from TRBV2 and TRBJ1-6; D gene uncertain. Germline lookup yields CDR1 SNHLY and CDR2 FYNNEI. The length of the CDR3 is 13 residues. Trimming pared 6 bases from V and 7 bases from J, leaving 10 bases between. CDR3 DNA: TGTGCCAGCAGGGTTCCGACGAATTCACCCCTCCACTTT. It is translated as CASRVPTNSPLHF.

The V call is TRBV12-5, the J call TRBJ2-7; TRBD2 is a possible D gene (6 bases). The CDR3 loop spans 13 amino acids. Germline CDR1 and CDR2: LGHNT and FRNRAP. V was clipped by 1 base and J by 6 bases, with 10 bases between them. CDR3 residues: CASGLEEGSEQYF. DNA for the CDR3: TGTGCTAGTGGTTTGGAGGAGGGAAGCGAGCAGTACTTC.